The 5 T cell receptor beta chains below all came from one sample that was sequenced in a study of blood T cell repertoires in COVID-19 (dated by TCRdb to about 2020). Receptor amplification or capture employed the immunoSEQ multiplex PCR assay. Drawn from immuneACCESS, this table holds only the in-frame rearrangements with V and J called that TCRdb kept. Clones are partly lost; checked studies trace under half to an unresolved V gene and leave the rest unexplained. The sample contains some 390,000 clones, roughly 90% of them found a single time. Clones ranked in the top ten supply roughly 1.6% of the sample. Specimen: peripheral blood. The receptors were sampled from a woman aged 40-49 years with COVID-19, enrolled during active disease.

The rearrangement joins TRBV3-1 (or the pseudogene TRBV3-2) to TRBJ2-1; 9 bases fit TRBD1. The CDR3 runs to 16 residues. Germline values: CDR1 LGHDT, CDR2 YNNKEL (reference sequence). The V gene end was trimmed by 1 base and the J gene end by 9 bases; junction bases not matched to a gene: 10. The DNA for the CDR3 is TGTGCCAGCAGCCAAGGGGTTGGACAGGGGAGAGGTGAGCAGTTCTTC. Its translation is CASSQGVGQGRGEQFF.

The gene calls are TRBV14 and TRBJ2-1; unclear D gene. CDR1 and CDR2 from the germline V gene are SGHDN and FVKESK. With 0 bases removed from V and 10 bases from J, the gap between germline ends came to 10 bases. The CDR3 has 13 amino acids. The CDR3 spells CASSQDSYWEQFF. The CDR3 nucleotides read TGTGCCAGCAGCCAAGACTCCTATTGGGAGCAGTTCTTC.

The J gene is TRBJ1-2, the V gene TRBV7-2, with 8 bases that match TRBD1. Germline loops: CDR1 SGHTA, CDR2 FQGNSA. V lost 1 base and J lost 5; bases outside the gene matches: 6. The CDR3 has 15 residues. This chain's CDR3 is CASSLVPDRAYGYTF. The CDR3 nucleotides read TGTGCCAGCAGCTTAGTACCGGACAGGGCGTATGGCTACACCTTC. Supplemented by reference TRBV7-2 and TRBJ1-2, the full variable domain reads GAGVSQSPSNKVTEKGKDVELRCDPISGHTALYWYRQSLGQGLEFLIYFQGNSAPDKSGLPSDRFSAERTGGSVSTLTIQRTQQEDSAVYLCASSLVPDRAYGYTFGSGTRLTVV.

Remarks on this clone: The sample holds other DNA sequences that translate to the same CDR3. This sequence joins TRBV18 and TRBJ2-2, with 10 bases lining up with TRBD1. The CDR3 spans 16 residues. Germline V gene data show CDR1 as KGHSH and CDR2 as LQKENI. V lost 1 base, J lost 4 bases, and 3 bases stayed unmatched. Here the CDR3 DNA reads TGTGCCAGCTCACCACTCGGGACAGGGGTCACCGGGGAGCTGTTTTTT. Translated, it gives CASSPLGTGVTGELFF.

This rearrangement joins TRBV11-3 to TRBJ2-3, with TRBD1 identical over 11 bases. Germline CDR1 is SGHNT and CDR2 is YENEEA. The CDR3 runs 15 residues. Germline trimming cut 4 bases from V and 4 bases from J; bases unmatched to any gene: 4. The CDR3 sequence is CASSSPGQGADTQYF. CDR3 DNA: TGTGCCAGCAGCTCTCCGGGACAGGGGGCAGATACGCAGTATTTT.